Each of the 9 T cell receptor beta chains below was sequenced from the same sample in a study of blood T cell repertoires in COVID-19. Profiled with immunoSEQ multiplex PCR; TCRdb holds only in-frame clones, not every one. The sample includes 62,000 or so clones, approximately 86% seen only once; the top ten take over 1.3%. Sequencing was done on a sample of peripheral blood. Receptors were obtained from an older woman with acute or convalescent COVID-19.

This chain links TRBV5-1 with TRBJ2-7; 8 bases map to TRBD2. The germline CDR1 and CDR2 sequences are SGHRS and YFSETQ. CDR3 size: 15 residues. After removal of 2 bases from V and 1 base from J, the junction contained 5 bases not matched to a gene. For the CDR3, the DNA is TGCGCCAGCAGCTTTAATAGCGGGGCATCCTACGAGCAGTACTTC. Protein product: CASSFNSGASYEQYF.

V is TRBV30 and J is TRBJ1-1; possibly TRBD1 for D (5 bases). There are 14 residues in the CDR3. V was clipped by 2 bases and J by 1 base, with 11 bases between them. Germline CDR1 reads GTSNPN; CDR2 reads SVGIG (reference sequence). CDR3 nucleotides: TGTGCCTGGAGTCCCCAGGGTTGGAACACTGAAGCTTTCTTT. Its protein product is CAWSPQGWNTEAFF.

The rearrangement uses TRBV7-8 and TRBJ1-1; 7 bases match TRBD1. Trimming removed 5 bases from V and 1 base from J; junction bases left unmatched: 10. The CDR3 has 16 residues. Looked up from germline, CDR1 is SGHVS and CDR2 is FQNEAQ. CDR3 sequence: CASSRGTARGNTEAFF. The CDR3 DNA reads TGTGCCAGCAGCCGAGGGACAGCTCGAGGGAACACTGAAGCTTTCTTT. Drawing the rest from reference TRBV7-8 and TRBJ1-1, the complete variable domain is GAGVSQSPRYKVAKRGQDVALRCDPISGHVSLFWYQQALGQGPEFLTYFQNEAQLDKSGLPSDRFFAERPEGSVSTLKIQRTQQEDSAVYLCASSRGTARGNTEAFFGQGTRLTVV.

V and J are TRBV19 and TRBJ2-1; 11 nucleotides line up with TRBD1. V dropped 10 bases and J dropped 8; count of bases not matched to a gene: 13. Germline V lookup: CDR1 LNHDA, CDR2 SQIVND (reference sequence). The length of the CDR3 is 15 residues. Here the CDR3 reads CATSSPGTGGHEQFF. The CDR3 coding sequence is TGTGCCACCTCAAGTCCCGGGACAGGGGGTCATGAGCAGTTCTTC. The full variable domain, rest sourced from reference TRBV19 and TRBJ2-1, is DGGITQSPKYLFRKEGQNVTLSCEQNLNHDAMYWYRQDPGQGLRLIYYSQIVNDFQKGDIAEGYSVSREKKESFPLTVTSAQKNPTAFYLCATSSPGTGGHEQFFGPGTRLTVL.

The chain links TRBV12-5 to TRBJ1-3; tentative D call: TRBD1 (6 bases). The CDR3 consists of 14 residues. V was clipped by 5 bases and J by 2 bases, with 10 bases between them. Germline V gene lookup returns CDR1 LGHNT and CDR2 FRNRAP. Written as DNA, the CDR3 is TGTGCTAGTGGTAAATCAGGGGCTGGAAACACCATATATTTT. Its translation: CASGKSGAGNTIYF.

The chain couples TRBV27 to TRBJ2-5; maybe TRBD2 (6 bases). CDR1 and CDR2 from the germline V gene are MNHEY and SMNVEV (reference sequence). The V end lost 5 bases, the J end lost 5 bases, and 18 bases lay between the germline ends. The length of the CDR3 is 15 residues. CDR3 sequence: CASSPTFGSGETQYF. DNA of the CDR3: TGTGCCAGCAGTCCAACCTTTGGGAGCGGGGAGACCCAGTACTTC.

The rearrangement uses TRBV5-8 and TRBJ2-7; 7 nucleotides align to TRBD1. The junction had 9 bases not matched to a gene; V was cut back by 0 bases and J by 0 bases. The CDR3 is 17 amino acids. Germline V gene lookup returns CDR1 SGHTS and CDR2 YDEGEE. The CDR3 nucleotides are TGTGCCAGCAGCTTGGGGTGGGACAGCGGCTACTCCTACGAGCAGTACTTC. It encodes CASSLGWDSGYSYEQYF. The whole variable domain, filled in from reference TRBV5-8 and TRBJ2-7, reads EAGVTQSPTHLIKTRGQQATLRCSPISGHTSVYWYQQALGLGLQFLLWYDEGEERNRGNFPPRFSGRQFPNYSSELNVNALELEDSALYLCASSLGWDSGYSYEQYFGPGTRLTVT.

V is TRBV10-3 and J is TRBJ2-1; 11 nucleotides match TRBD2. Germline-derived CDR1 and CDR2 are ENHRY and SYGVKD. There are 14 residues in the CDR3. Trimming at V came to 1 base and at J to 11 bases, leaving 4 bases not matched to a gene. CDR3: CAISEYTSGSQQFF. The CDR3 DNA is TGTGCCATCAGTGAGTATACTAGCGGGAGTCAGCAGTTCTTC.

The chain carries TRBV5-6 and TRBJ2-1; 8 positions agree with TRBD1. The CDR3 spans 13 residues. CDR1 and CDR2 from the germline V gene are SGHDT and YYEEEE. V gave up 2 bases and J gave up 7 bases; unmatched junction bases: 2. As DNA, the CDR3 is TGTGCCAGCAGCTTTTGGACAGGGAATGAGCAGTTCTTC. Translated, it gives CASSFWTGNEQFF.